Below, 17 T cell receptor beta chains from the same sample are listed, as sequenced in a study of T cells after yellow fever vaccination. TCRdb itself ran the 5' RACE reads through MiXCR, one entry per CDR3 protein. Of some 110,000 distinct CDR3 sequences listed, 7.5% to 9.5% were seen once; the top ten hold roughly 23%. Sequenced here: CD8+ T cells sorted from PBMCs, sampled 45 days after the yellow fever booster vaccination. These TCRs come from a man aged 25 to 40 who received the YFV17D yellow fever vaccine.

As to this clonotype: Possible read error: a much larger clone is one base away. The chain uses TRBV20-1 and TRBJ2-7; D is unresolved. CDR1 is DFQATT, CDR2 SNEGSKA, per germline (reference sequence). The V end was cut by 6 bases, the J end by 2 bases, with 17 bases between. This CDR3 comprises 14 residues. The CDR3 is CSAPEQLRPYEQYF. DNA for the CDR3: TGCAGTGCCCCGGAACAGCTTCGACCCTACGAGCAGTACTTC.

This clonotype was detected many times. The chain joins TRBV28 to TRBJ2-7, with a weak D call TRBD2 (5 bases). This CDR3 spans 12 amino acids. The V end was cut by 6 bases, the J end by 0 bases, with 6 bases between. Germline CDR1 MDHEN, CDR2 SYDVKM. CDR3 sequence (DNA): TGTGCCAGCAGGGGGAGCTCCTACGAGCAGTACTTC. Its translation is CASRGSSYEQYF.

This clonotype was recorded at least ten times. This chain connects TRBV5-1 to TRBJ2-7, with no clear D. Per the germline V gene, CDR1 is SGHRS and CDR2 is YFSETQ. The germline V and J ends were trimmed by 0 bases and 0 bases, with 10 bases remaining between them. The CDR3 is made up of 15 amino acids. The chain's CDR3 is CASSLGYGPSYEQYF. CDR3 DNA: TGCGCCAGCAGCTTGGGGTACGGCCCCTCCTACGAGCAGTACTTC.

This clonotype was observed many times. The V call is TRBV7-9, the J call TRBJ1-5; no definite D call. The CDR3 totals 14 residues. CDR1 is SEHNR, CDR2 FQNEAQ, per germline (reference sequence). Trimming cost V 2 bases and J 4 bases, with 9 bases left between them. CDR3 sequence reads: CASSLTDTNQPQHF. Here the CDR3 DNA reads TGTGCCAGCAGCTTAACAGACACGAATCAGCCCCAGCATTTT.

This sequence joins TRBV15 and TRBJ2-7; D uncertain. The CDR3 has 15 residues. V lost 1 base to trimming and J lost 1 base, with 11 bases between them. Germline-derived CDR1 and CDR2 are LNHNV and YYDKDF (reference sequence). CDR3 bases: TGTGCCACCAGCAGAGCTCGGGCGGTGTCCTACGAGCAGTACTTC. It is translated as CATSRARAVSYEQYF. The complete variable domain, with remaining parts taken from reference TRBV15 and TRBJ2-7, reads DAMVIQNPRYQVTQFGKPVTLSCSQTLNHNVMYWYQQKSSQAPKLLFHYYDKDFNNEADTPDNFQSRRPNTSFCFLDIRSPGLGDTAMYLCATSRARAVSYEQYFGPGTRLTVT.

Concerning this clonotype: Possible read error: a much larger clone is one base away. The V gene is TRBV5-6, the J gene TRBJ2-1; D is unclear. Trimming left V 4 bases short and J 6 bases short, with 20 bases between. Germline V CDR1 and CDR2: SGHDT, YYEEEE. The length of the CDR3 is 16 residues. Written as DNA, the CDR3 is TGTGCCAGCAGCCCAAGGGTGCGATATCCGACCAATGAGCAGTTCTTC. This translates into CASSPRVRYPTNEQFF.

This clonotype has ten or more counts. The CDR3 sequence is CSARMPTRSYNEQFF. The CDR3 nucleotides read TGCAGTGCTAGAATGCCGACTCGCTCCTACAATGAGCAGTTCTTC. The gene calls are TRBV20-1 and TRBJ2-1; D call uncertain. There are 15 residues in the CDR3. V was shortened by 2 bases and J by 0 bases, with 11 bases between the two germline ends. Germline values: CDR1 DFQATT, CDR2 SNEGSKA (reference sequence).

With regard to this clonotype: A much larger clone sits a single nucleotide away, making a read error possible. The rearrangement uses TRBV28 and TRBJ2-7; D gene uncertain. This CDR3 is 15 amino acids long. Looked up from germline, CDR1 is MDHEN and CDR2 is SYDVKM. The CDR3 sequence: CASSLAGQQPYERYF. In nucleotides, the CDR3 is TGTGCCAGCAGTTTAGCCGGGCAGCAACCATACGAGCGGTACTTC.

At least ten counts were recorded for this clonotype. The CDR3 DNA sequence: TGTGCCAGTAAGGACAGCATGAACACTGAAGCTTTCTTT. It codes for CASKDSMNTEAFF. The chain links TRBV12-3 or TRBV12-4 to TRBJ1-1, with D perhaps TRBD1 (6 bases). Trimming stripped 9 bases from V and 0 bases from J, with 11 bases between. The CDR3 has 13 residues.

This clonotype has more than one count but fewer than ten. The chain recombines TRBV7-8 with TRBJ2-2; TRBD2 aligns across 9 bases. The length of the CDR3 is 14 residues. Unmatched junction bases numbered 0, after V lost 2 bases and J lost 5 bases. Germline assignment: CDR1 SGHVS and CDR2 FQNEAQ. The CDR3, as DNA: TGTGCCAGCAGCTTAACTAGCGGGACCGGGGAGCTGTTTTTT. Amino acid sequence: CASSLTSGTGELFF. The full variable domain, its missing parts supplied by reference TRBV7-8 and TRBJ2-2, is GAGVSQSPRYKVAKRGQDVALRCDPISGHVSLFWYQQALGQGPEFLTYFQNEAQLDKSGLPSDRFFAERPEGSVSTLKIQRTQQEDSAVYLCASSLTSGTGELFFGEGSRLTVL.

This clonotype was counted ten times or more. The chain is built from TRBV15 and TRBJ2-7, with D unclear. There are 12 residues in the CDR3. Germline V gives CDR1 LNHNV, CDR2 YYDKDF (reference sequence). With 0 bases removed from V and 6 bases from J, the gap between germline ends came to 6 bases. CDR3 region: CATSRDGVEQYF. The CDR3 region has the DNA TGTGCCACCAGCAGAGATGGGGTCGAGCAGTACTTC.

This clonotype was counted at least ten times. V and J are TRBV6-5 and TRBJ2-7; 8 bases agree with TRBD1. The germline gives CDR1 MNHEY, CDR2 SVGAGI. V dropped 4 bases and J dropped 4; count of bases not matched to a gene: 9. The CDR3 contains 15 residues. CDR3 bases: TGTGCCAGCAGTTCCGGACAGGGTGGTCCGTACGAGCAGTACTTC. Translating it yields CASSSGQGGPYEQYF.

This clonotype occurred a few times. The V call is TRBV11-1, the J call TRBJ2-2; 10 positions agree with TRBD1. The V and J ends lost 5 bases and 5 bases, in that order; junction bases with no gene match: 14. This CDR3 spans 18 amino acids. CDR1 SGHAT and CDR2 FQDESV come from the germline V gene (reference sequence). DNA of the CDR3: TGTGCCAGCAGCACCTCATCGGGGGACAGGGGTATTACCGGGGAGCTGTTTTTT. This encodes CASSTSSGDRGITGELFF.

This clonotype was observed many times. The J gene is TRBJ2-2, the V gene TRBV5-6, with D uncertain. From germline, CDR1 is SGHDT and CDR2 YYEEEE. The CDR3 totals 14 residues. V was cut by 4 bases and J by 0 bases, with 7 bases left in between. CDR3 amino acids: CASSPGSNTGELFF. The CDR3 DNA reads TGTGCCAGCAGCCCCGGATCGAACACCGGGGAGCTGTTTTTT.

This clonotype was found many times. The rearrangement links TRBV7-2 to TRBJ2-7; TRBD1 matches at 7 bases. This CDR3 contains 17 residues. Germline lookup yields CDR1 SGHTA and CDR2 FQGNSA. V lost 5 bases to trimming and J lost 4 bases; unmatched junction nucleotides: 17. The CDR3 DNA reads TGTGCCAGCAGCGCCGAACGGACAGGCCCCCCAGGATACGAGCAGTACTTC. Protein sequence: CASSAERTGPPGYEQYF.

Many counts were recorded for this clonotype. The chain has TRBV5-1 and TRBJ2-7; weak D call: TRBD2 (6 bases). The CDR3 has 13 amino acids. Trimming cost V 4 bases and J 4 bases, with 12 bases left between them. Germline CDR1 SGHRS, CDR2 YFSETQ. The CDR3 region is CASSLAPVYEQYF. DNA of the CDR3: TGCGCCAGCAGCCTAGCGCCGGTATACGAGCAGTACTTC.

The sample holds many counts of this clonotype. The chain is built from TRBV7-9 and TRBJ2-5; D unclear. V was cut by 5 bases and J by 1 base, with 14 bases left in between. This CDR3 has 15 amino acids. The germline CDR1 and CDR2 sequences are SEHNR and FQNEAQ (reference sequence). The CDR3 spells CASSRVGRSQETQYF. In DNA form, the CDR3 reads TGTGCCAGCAGCCGCGTCGGACGGTCCCAAGAGACCCAGTACTTC. Complete variable domain (other parts from reference TRBV7-9 and TRBJ2-5): DTGVSQNPRHKITKRGQNVTFRCDPISEHNRLYWYRQTLGQGPEFLTYFQNEAQLEKSRLLSDRFSAERPKGSFSTLEIQRTEQGDSAMYLCASSRVGRSQETQYFGPGTRLLVL.